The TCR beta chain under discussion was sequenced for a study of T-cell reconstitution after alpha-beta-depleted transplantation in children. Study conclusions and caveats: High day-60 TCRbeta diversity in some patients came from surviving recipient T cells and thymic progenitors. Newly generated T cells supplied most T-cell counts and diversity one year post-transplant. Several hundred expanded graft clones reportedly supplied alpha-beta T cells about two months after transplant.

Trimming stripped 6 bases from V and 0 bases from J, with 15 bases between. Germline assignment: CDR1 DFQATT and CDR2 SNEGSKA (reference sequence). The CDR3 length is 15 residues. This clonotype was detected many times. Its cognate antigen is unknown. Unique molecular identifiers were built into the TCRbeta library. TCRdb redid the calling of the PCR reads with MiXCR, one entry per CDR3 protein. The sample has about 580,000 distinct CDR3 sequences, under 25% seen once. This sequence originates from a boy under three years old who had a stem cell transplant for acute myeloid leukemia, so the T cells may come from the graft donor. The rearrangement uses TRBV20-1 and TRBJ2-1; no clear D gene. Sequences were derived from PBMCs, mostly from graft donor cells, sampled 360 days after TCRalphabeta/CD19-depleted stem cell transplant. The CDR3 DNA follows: TGCAGTGCCCATACATCTATGAGCTCCTACAATGAGCAGTTCTTC. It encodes CSAHTSMSSYNEQFF.